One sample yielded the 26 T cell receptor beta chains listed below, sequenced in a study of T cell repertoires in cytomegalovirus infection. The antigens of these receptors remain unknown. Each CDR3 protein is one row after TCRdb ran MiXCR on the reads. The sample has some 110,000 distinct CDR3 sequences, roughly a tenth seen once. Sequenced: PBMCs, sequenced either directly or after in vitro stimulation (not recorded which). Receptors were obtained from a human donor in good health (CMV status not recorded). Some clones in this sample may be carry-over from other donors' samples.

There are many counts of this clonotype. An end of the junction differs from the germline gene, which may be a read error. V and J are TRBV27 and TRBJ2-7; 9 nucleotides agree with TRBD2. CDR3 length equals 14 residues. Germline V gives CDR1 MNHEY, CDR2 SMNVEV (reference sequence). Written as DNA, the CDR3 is TGTGCCAGTAGTTATGGGACTAGCATCCACGAGCAGTACTTC. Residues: CASSYGTSIHEQYF.

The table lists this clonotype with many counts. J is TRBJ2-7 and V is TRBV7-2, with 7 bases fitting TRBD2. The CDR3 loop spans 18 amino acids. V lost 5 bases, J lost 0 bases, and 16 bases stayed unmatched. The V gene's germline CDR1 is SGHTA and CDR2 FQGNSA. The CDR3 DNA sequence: TGTGCCAGCAGCCTGGGCGGGGCTAGCGGCCGAAGCTCCTACGAGCAGTACTTC. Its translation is CASSLGGASGRSSYEQYF.

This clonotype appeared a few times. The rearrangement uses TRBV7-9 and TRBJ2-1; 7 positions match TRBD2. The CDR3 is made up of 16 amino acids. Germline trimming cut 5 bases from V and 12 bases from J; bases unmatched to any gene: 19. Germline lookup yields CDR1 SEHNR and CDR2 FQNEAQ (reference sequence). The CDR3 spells CASSPTRAGDRSGQFF. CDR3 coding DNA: TGTGCCAGCAGCCCAACGCGGGCGGGGGACCGCTCGGGGCAGTTCTTC.

CDR3 nucleotide sequence: TGTGCCAGTAGTCCTCGGAGAGGACCTGAAAAACTGTTTTTT. It yields the protein CASSPRRGPEKLFF. The chain uses TRBV19 and TRBJ1-4; D remains ambiguous. Trimming left V 5 bases short and J 7 bases short, with 14 bases between. CDR3 length equals 14 residues. Germline values: CDR1 LNHDA, CDR2 SQIVND (reference sequence). The entire variable domain, with the rest obtained from reference TRBV19 and TRBJ1-4, is as follows: DGGITQSPKYLFRKEGQNVTLSCEQNLNHDAMYWYRQDPGQGLRLIYYSQIVNDFQKGDIAEGYSVSREKKESFPLTVTSAQKNPTAFYLCASSPRRGPEKLFFGSGTQLSVL.

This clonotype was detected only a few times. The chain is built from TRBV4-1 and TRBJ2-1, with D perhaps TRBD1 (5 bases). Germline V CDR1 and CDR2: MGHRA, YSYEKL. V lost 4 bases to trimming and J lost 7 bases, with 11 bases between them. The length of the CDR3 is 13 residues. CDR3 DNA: TGCGCCAGCAGCCTAGGACACGTTAATGAGCAGTTCTTC. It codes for CASSLGHVNEQFF.

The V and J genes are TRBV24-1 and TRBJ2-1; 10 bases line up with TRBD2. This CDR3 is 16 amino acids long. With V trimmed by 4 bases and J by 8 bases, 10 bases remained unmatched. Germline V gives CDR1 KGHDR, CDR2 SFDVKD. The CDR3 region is CATSEKLAGVKHEQFF. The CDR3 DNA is TGTGCCACCAGTGAGAAGCTAGCGGGAGTAAAGCATGAGCAGTTCTTC.

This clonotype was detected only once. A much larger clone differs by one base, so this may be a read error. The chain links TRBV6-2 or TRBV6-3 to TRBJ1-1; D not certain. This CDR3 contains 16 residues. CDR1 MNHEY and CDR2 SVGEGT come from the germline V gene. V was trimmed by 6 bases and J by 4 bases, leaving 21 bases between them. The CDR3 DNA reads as TGTGCCAGCAGCACGACCCTCAATTACTCCCCCACTGAAGCTTTCTTT. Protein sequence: CASSTTLNYSPTEAFF.

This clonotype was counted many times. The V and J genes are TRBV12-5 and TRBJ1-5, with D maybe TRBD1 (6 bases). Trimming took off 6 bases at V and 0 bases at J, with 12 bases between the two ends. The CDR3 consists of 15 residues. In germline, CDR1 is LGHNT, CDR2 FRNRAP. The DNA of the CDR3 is TGTGCTAGTGGCCAGGGGACCGATAGCAATCAGCCCCAGCATTTT. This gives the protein CASGQGTDSNQPQHF. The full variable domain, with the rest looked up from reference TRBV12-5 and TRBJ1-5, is DARVTQTPRHKVTEMGQEVTMRCQPILGHNTVFWYRQTMMQGLELLAYFRNRAPLDDSGMPKDRFSAEMPDATLATLKIQPSEPRDSAVYFCASGQGTDSNQPQHFGDGTRLSIL.

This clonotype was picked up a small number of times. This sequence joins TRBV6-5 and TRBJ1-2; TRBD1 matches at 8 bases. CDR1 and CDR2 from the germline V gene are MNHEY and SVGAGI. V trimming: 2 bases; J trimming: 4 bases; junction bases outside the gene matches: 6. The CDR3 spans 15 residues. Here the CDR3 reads CASSYEDRDGYGYTF. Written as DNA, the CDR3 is TGTGCCAGCAGTTACGAGGACAGGGACGGCTATGGCTACACCTTC.

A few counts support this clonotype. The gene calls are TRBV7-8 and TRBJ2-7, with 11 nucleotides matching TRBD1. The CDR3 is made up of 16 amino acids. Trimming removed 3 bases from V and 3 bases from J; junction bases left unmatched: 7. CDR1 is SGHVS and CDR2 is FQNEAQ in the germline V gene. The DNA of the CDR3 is TGTGCCAGCAGCTTGGGGACCGGGACAGGGGGCTACGAGCAGTACGTC. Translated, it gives CASSLGTGTGGYEQYV.

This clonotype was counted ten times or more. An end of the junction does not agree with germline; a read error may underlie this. The CDR3 DNA follows: TGTGCTAGCAGCTTAGGGGTAGCGGGATTGGGAGAGACCCAGTACTTC. Translation: CASSLGVAGLGETQYF. V and J are TRBV7-7 and TRBJ2-5, with 8 positions matching TRBD2. This CDR3 region has 16 residues. Germline values: CDR1 SSHAT, CDR2 FNYEAQ (reference sequence).

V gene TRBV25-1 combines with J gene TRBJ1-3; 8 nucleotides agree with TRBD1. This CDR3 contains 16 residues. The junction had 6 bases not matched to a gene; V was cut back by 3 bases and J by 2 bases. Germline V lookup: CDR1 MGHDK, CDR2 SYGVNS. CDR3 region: CASSEGQVTAGNTIYF. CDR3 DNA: TGTGCCAGCAGTGAGGGACAGGTCACCGCTGGAAACACCATATATTTT. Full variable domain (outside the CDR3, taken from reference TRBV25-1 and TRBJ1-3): EADIYQTPRYLVIGTGKKITLECSQTMGHDKMYWYQQDPGMELHLIHYSYGVNSTEKGDLSSESTVSRIRTEHFPLTLESARPSHTSQYLCASSEGQVTAGNTIYFGEGSWLTVV.

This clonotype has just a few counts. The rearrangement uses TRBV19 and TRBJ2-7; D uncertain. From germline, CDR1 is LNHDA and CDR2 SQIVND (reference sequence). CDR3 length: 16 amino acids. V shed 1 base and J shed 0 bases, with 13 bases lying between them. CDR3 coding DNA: TGTGCCAGTAGTATAGGTCCGGTCTTGAGCTCCTACGAGCAGTACTTC. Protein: CASSIGPVLSSYEQYF. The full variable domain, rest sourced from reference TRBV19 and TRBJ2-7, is DGGITQSPKYLFRKEGQNVTLSCEQNLNHDAMYWYRQDPGQGLRLIYYSQIVNDFQKGDIAEGYSVSREKKESFPLTVTSAQKNPTAFYLCASSIGPVLSSYEQYFGPGTRLTVT.

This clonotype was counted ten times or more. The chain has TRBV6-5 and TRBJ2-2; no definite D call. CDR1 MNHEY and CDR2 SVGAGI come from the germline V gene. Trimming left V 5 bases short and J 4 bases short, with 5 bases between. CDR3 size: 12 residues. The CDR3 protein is CASSTFTGELFF. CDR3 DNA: TGTGCCAGCAGTACTTTCACCGGGGAGCTGTTTTTT.

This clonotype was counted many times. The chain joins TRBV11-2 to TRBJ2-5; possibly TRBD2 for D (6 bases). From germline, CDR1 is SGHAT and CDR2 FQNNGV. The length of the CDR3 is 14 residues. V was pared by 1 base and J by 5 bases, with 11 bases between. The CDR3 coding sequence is TGTGCCAGCAGCTTAGTGGGGGGAGACGAGACCCAGTACTTC. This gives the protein CASSLVGGDETQYF.

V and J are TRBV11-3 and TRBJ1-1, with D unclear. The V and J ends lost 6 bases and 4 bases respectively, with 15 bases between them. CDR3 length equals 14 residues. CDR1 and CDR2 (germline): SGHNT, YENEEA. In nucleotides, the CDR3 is TGTGCCAGCAGGAATGGGGTAGTGGGCACTGAAGCTTTCTTT. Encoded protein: CASRNGVVGTEAFF.

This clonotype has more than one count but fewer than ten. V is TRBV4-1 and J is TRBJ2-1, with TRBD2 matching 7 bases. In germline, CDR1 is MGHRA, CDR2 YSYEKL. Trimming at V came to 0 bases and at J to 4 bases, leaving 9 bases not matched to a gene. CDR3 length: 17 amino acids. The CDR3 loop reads CASSQDRASGFYNEQFF. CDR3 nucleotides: TGCGCCAGCAGCCAAGATCGGGCTAGCGGATTTTACAATGAGCAGTTCTTC.

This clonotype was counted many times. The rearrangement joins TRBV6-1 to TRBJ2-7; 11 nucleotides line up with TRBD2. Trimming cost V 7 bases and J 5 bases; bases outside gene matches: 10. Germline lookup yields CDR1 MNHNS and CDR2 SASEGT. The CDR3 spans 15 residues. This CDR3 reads CASKMLAGGAHEQYF. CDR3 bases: TGTGCCAGCAAGATGCTAGCGGGAGGAGCTCACGAGCAGTACTTC.

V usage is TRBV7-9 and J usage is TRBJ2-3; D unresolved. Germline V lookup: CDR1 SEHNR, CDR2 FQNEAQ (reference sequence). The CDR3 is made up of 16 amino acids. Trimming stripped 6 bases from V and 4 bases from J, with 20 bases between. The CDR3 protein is CASRSMAGAHADTQYF. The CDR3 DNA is TGTGCCAGCAGGTCAATGGCAGGAGCCCACGCAGATACGCAGTATTTT.

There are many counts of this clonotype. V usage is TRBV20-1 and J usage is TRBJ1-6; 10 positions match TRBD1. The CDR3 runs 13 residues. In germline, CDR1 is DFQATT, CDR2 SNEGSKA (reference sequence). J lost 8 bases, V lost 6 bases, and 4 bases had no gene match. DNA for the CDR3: TGCAGTGCCCCGGACAGGGGGGATTCACCCCTCCACTTT. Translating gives CSAPDRGDSPLHF.

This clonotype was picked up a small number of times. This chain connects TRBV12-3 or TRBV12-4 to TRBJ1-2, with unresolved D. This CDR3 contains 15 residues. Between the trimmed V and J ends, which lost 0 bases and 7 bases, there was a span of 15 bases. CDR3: CASSLAGLPRSGYTF. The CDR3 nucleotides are TGTGCCAGCAGTTTAGCGGGCCTTCCTCGCAGTGGCTACACCTTC.

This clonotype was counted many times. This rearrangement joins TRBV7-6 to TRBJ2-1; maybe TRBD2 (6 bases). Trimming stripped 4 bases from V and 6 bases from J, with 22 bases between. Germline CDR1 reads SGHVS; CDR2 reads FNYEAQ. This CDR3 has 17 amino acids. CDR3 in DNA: TGTGCCAGCAGCTCTAGACGGGACTTGCGGGGAATCAATGAGCAGTTCTTC. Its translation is CASSSRRDLRGINEQFF.

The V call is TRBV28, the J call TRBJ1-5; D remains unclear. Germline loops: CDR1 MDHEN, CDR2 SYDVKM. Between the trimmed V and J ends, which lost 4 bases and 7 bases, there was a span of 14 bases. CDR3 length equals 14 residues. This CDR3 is CASSSPFSGQPQHF. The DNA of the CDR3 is TGTGCCAGCAGTTCGCCTTTCAGTGGACAGCCCCAGCATTTT.

This CDR3 is CASSFGTPNEQFF. CDR3 sequence (DNA): TGTGCCAGCAGTTTTGGGACTCCCAATGAGCAGTTCTTC. The chain uses TRBV6-2 or TRBV6-3 and TRBJ2-1; D possibly corresponds to TRBD2 (6 bases). The CDR3 has 13 amino acids. In germline, CDR1 is MNHEY, CDR2 SVGEGT. The V gene lost 4 bases and the J gene lost 6 bases, with 10 bases spanning the gap.

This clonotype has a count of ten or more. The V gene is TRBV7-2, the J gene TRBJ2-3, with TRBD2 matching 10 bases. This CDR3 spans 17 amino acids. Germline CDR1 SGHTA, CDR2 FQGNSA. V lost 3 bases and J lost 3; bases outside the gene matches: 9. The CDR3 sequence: CASSFGFRTSGTDTQYF. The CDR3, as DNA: TGTGCCAGCAGCTTCGGGTTTAGGACTAGCGGTACAGATACGCAGTATTTT.

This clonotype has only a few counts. The CDR3 DNA follows: TGCGCCAGCAGCCAAGATCCTAGCGGGAGGAACGAGCAGTACTTC. Translated: CASSQDPSGRNEQYF. The chain uses TRBV4-3 and TRBJ2-7; 11 bases fit TRBD2. The CDR3 consists of 15 residues. Germline trimming cut 0 bases from V and 5 bases from J; bases unmatched to any gene: 3. Germline values: CDR1 LGHNA, CDR2 YSLEER.